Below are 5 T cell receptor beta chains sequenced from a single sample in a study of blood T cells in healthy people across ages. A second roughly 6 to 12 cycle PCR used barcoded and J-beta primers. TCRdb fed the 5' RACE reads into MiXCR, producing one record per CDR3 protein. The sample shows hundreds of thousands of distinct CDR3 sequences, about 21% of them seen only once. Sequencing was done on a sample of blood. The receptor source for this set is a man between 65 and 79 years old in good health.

CDR3 protein: CAWSLPRSSSGNTIYF. The CDR3 DNA follows: TGTGCCTGGAGTCTACCACGGTCGTCCTCTGGAAACACCATATATTTT. The rearrangement uses TRBV30 and TRBJ1-3; D is undetermined. V was shortened by 2 bases and J by 0 bases, with 14 bases between the two germline ends. CDR3 length equals 16 residues. CDR1 and CDR2 from the germline V gene are GTSNPN and SVGIG (reference sequence).

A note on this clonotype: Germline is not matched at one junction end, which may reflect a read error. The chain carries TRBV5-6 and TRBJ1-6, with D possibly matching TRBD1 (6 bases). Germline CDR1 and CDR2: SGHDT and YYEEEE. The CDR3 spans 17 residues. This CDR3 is CASSQIDRDNNKSPLHF. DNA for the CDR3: TGTGCCAGCAGCCAGATTGACCGGGACAATAATAAATCACCCCTCCACTTT.

In DNA, the CDR3 is TGTGCCACCAGCAGAGATGGGGGACAGGGTGAGACCCAGTACTTC. This encodes CATSRDGGQGETQYF. The chain combines TRBV15 with TRBJ2-5; 9 nucleotides agree with TRBD1. Germline lookup yields CDR1 LNHNV and CDR2 YYDKDF (reference sequence). The CDR3 has 15 amino acids. The V gene end was trimmed by 0 bases and the J gene end by 5 bases; junction bases not matched to a gene: 4.

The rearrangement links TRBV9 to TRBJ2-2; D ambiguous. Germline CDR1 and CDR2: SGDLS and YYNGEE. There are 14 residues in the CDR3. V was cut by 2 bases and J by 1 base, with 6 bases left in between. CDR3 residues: CASSVVWNTGELFF. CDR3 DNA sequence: TGTGCCAGCAGCGTGGTTTGGAACACCGGGGAGCTGTTTTTT.

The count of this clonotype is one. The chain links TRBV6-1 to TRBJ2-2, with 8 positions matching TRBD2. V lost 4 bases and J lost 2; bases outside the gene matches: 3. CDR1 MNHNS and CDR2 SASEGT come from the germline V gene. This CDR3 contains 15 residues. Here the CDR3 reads CASSGAGANTGELFF. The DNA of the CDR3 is TGTGCCAGCAGTGGAGCGGGGGCAAACACCGGGGAGCTGTTTTTT.